The 22 T cell receptor beta chains below were found in one sample sequenced in a study of response to subunit inactivated influenza vaccine. Each CDR3 protein gets one entry after TCRdb re-called the RT-PCR reads with MiXCR. The sample includes about 650,000 distinct CDR3 sequences, about 15% seen only once; the top ten take less than 9%. The starting material was PBMCs from blood, obtained around 14 days before vaccination. All receptors come from a man between 50 and 59 years old who received an inactivated influenza vaccine.

This clonotype was seen a handful of times. The rearrangement uses TRBV20-1 and TRBJ1-1; D gene ambiguous. The CDR3 has 14 amino acids. V was shortened by 0 bases and J by 2 bases, with 10 bases between the two germline ends. The germline CDR1 and CDR2 sequences are DFQATT and SNEGSKA (reference sequence). As DNA, the CDR3 is TGCAGTGCTAGAGATATTAGGAGTAACACTGAAGCTTTCTTT. Translating it yields CSARDIRSNTEAFF.

This clonotype was seen more than once but under ten times. The rearrangement links TRBV28 to TRBJ1-5; D not resolved. V was shortened by 3 bases and J by 5 bases, with 14 bases between the two germline ends. CDR1 is MDHEN, CDR2 SYDVKM, per germline. This CDR3 contains 15 residues. CDR3 nucleotide sequence: TGTGCCAGCAGTTTTGAGGTATCTCGGGATCAGCCCCAGCATTTT. Its protein product is CASSFEVSRDQPQHF.

This clonotype was picked up a small number of times. The chain has TRBV2 and TRBJ2-5; 11 bases map to TRBD2. Germline V lookup: CDR1 SNHLY, CDR2 FYNNEI. V lost 5 bases, J lost 7 bases, and 12 bases stayed unmatched. The CDR3 is 16 residues long. CDR3 DNA sequence: TGTGCCAGCAGTCCGAGGGGACTAGCGGACCGTGGGACCCAGTACTTC. It translates to CASSPRGLADRGTQYF.

This clonotype was observed a handful of times. The chain joins TRBV20-1 to TRBJ1-2, with D perhaps matching TRBD1 (6 bases). There are 13 residues in the CDR3. Germline V CDR1 and CDR2: DFQATT, SNEGSKA (reference sequence). V was clipped by 6 bases and J by 2 bases, with 13 bases between them. The CDR3 region has the DNA TGCAGTGCCCGGACAGTCAACAACTATGGCTACACCTTC. Its translation: CSARTVNNYGYTF.

This clonotype was seen only a few times. The V gene is TRBV6-1, the J gene TRBJ2-5; possibly TRBD1 for D (6 bases). CDR1 is MNHNS and CDR2 is SASEGT in the germline V gene. This CDR3 is 14 amino acids long. Deletions cut 5 bases from V and 5 bases from J, with 15 bases between. CDR3 DNA sequence: TGTGCCAGCAGTATTGGGGGACACCGGGAGACCCAGTACTTC. Its translation is CASSIGGHRETQYF.

The V gene is TRBV2, the J gene TRBJ2-1; D call uncertain. Germline V gene sequence: CDR1 SNHLY, CDR2 FYNNEI. The CDR3 spans 11 residues. Trimming cost V 6 bases and J 10 bases, with 10 bases left between them. The CDR3 reads CASSKSREQFF. The CDR3 nucleotides are TGTGCCAGCAGCAAAAGCAGGGAGCAGTTCTTC.

This clonotype was picked up a small number of times. The chain employs TRBV18 and TRBJ2-3, with 8 bases fitting TRBD1. Germline lookup yields CDR1 KGHSH and CDR2 LQKENI. Losses at the gene ends were 1 base for V and 1 base for J; bases not matched to a gene: 4. The CDR3 runs 16 residues. CDR3 in amino acids: CASSPLQGARTDTQYF. CDR3 DNA: TGTGCCAGCTCACCACTCCAGGGGGCTCGCACAGATACGCAGTATTTT.

This clonotype was seen more than once but under ten times. V is TRBV5-1 and J is TRBJ1-1; maybe TRBD1 (5 bases). Germline V gene data show CDR1 as SGHRS and CDR2 as YFSETQ. The CDR3 is made up of 16 amino acids. V dropped 2 bases and J dropped 1 base, with 15 bases sitting between them. The CDR3 DNA reads as TGCGCCAGCAGCTTACGGCAGGGCGAGAGGAACACTGAAGCTTTCTTT. This sequence encodes CASSLRQGERNTEAFF. The full variable domain, with the rest looked up from reference TRBV5-1 and TRBJ1-1, is KAGVTQTPRYLIKTRGQQVTLSCSPISGHRSVSWYQQTPGQGLQFLFEYFSETQRNKGNFPGRFSGRQFSNSRSEMNVSTLELGDSALYLCASSLRQGERNTEAFFGQGTRLTVV.

The V call is TRBV9, the J call TRBJ2-7, with 9 bases identical to TRBD1. The germline V gene encodes CDR1 SGDLS and CDR2 YYNGEE. Trimming took 2 bases from V and 3 from J; bases not matched to a gene: 6. The CDR3 covers 15 residues. The CDR3 bases are TGTGCCAGCAGCGTTTCCGGGACAGGGATCTACGAGCAGTACTTC. This codes for CASSVSGTGIYEQYF.

V gene TRBV13 combines with J gene TRBJ1-2; 8 nucleotides match TRBD1. This CDR3 is built from 14 residues. V trimming: 1 base; J trimming: 6 bases; junction bases outside the gene matches: 4. Germline V lookup: CDR1 PRHDT, CDR2 FYEKMQ (reference sequence). CDR3 amino acids: CASSLDRGMDGYTF. CDR3 coding DNA: TGTGCCAGCAGCTTAGACAGGGGGATGGATGGCTACACCTTC.

This clonotype came up once. The CDR3 region is CATSNRQGRETQYF. As DNA, the CDR3 is TGTGCCACCAGCAATCGACAGGGACGGGAGACCCAGTACTTC. This chain connects TRBV15 to TRBJ2-5, with TRBD1 matching 7 bases. The ends lost 4 bases at V and 5 bases at J; junction bases unmatched: 7. This CDR3 contains 14 residues. Germline CDR1 and CDR2: LNHNV and YYDKDF (reference sequence).

This clonotype turned up a few times. This chain uses TRBV9 with TRBJ2-1, with 11 bases lining up with TRBD2. The CDR3 spans 15 residues. V dropped 5 bases and J dropped 3; count of bases not matched to a gene: 4. Germline CDR1 SGDLS, CDR2 YYNGEE. The CDR3 spells CASSHSGRGYNEQFF. CDR3 nucleotide sequence: TGTGCCAGCAGTCATAGCGGGAGGGGCTACAATGAGCAGTTCTTC.

This clonotype appeared a few times. V and J are TRBV7-9 and TRBJ2-2, with D possibly matching TRBD1 (5 bases). The germline CDR1 and CDR2 sequences are SEHNR and FQNEAQ (reference sequence). Trimming stripped 1 base from V and 5 bases from J, with 11 bases between. The CDR3 totals 15 residues. CDR3 region: CASSLVGVQTGELFF. CDR3 in DNA: TGTGCCAGCAGCTTAGTAGGGGTGCAGACCGGGGAGCTGTTTTTT.

This clonotype has more than one count but fewer than ten. The chain links TRBV2 to TRBJ1-2; perhaps TRBD1 as D (5 bases). Germline V gene sequence: CDR1 SNHLY, CDR2 FYNNEI. Trimming left V 1 base short and J 7 bases short, with 10 bases between. The CDR3 is 13 residues long. The CDR3 is CASSEEGRIGYTF. The CDR3 nucleotides are TGTGCCAGCAGTGAAGAGGGGAGGATTGGCTACACCTTC.

Ten or more counts support this clonotype. The chain joins TRBV10-3 to TRBJ1-5, with D unresolved. The CDR3 is made up of 13 amino acids. In germline, CDR1 is ENHRY, CDR2 SYGVKD. Trimming stripped 3 bases from V and 5 bases from J, with 8 bases between. The CDR3, as DNA: TGTGCCATCAGTGACTTATCCGATCAGCCCCAGCATTTT. Protein: CAISDLSDQPQHF.

V and J are TRBV28 and TRBJ2-7; tentative D call: TRBD2 (5 bases). This CDR3 is built from 14 residues. V was pared by 5 bases and J by 3 bases, with 14 bases between. CDR1 and CDR2 (germline): MDHEN, SYDVKM. The CDR3 bases are TGTGCCAGCAGTCGAACTAGATTAGGCTACGAGCAGTACTTC. This gives the protein CASSRTRLGYEQYF.

The gene calls are TRBV20-1 and TRBJ2-1; D is undetermined. V lost 3 bases and J lost 4, with 13 bases in between. The CDR3 contains 14 residues. CDR1 is DFQATT, CDR2 SNEGSKA, per germline (reference sequence). CDR3 residues: CSARKGDSYNEQFF. CDR3 nucleotides: TGCAGTGCTAGGAAAGGTGACTCATACAATGAGCAGTTCTTC.

The V call is TRBV7-2, the J call TRBJ2-5; D not resolved. There are 14 residues in the CDR3. Germline CDR1 and CDR2: SGHTA and FQGNSA. Trimming shortened V by 5 bases and J by 1 base, and 11 bases separated the two germline ends. The CDR3 DNA reads as TGTGCCAGCAGCCCCAATTTGGTCCAAGAGACCCAGTACTTC. This sequence encodes CASSPNLVQETQYF.

The chain links TRBV7-9 to TRBJ2-5; TRBD1 agrees at 8 bases. The CDR3 contains 15 residues. The germline V gene encodes CDR1 SEHNR and CDR2 FQNEAQ (reference sequence). V lost 3 bases to trimming and J lost 2 bases; unmatched junction nucleotides: 5. The CDR3 sequence is CASSFLTGAQETQYF. The CDR3 DNA reads as TGTGCCAGCAGCTTCCTGACAGGGGCTCAAGAGACCCAGTACTTC.

Many counts were recorded for this clonotype. The gene calls are TRBV5-1 and TRBJ2-7; the D is unclear. This CDR3 is 13 amino acids long. Deletions cut 2 bases from V and 0 bases from J, with 6 bases between. CDR1 SGHRS and CDR2 YFSETQ come from the germline V gene. CDR3 sequence: CASSFLDSYEQYF. In DNA, the CDR3 is TGCGCCAGCAGCTTTCTGGACTCCTACGAGCAGTACTTC.

This clonotype was seen ten or more times. The chain employs TRBV20-1 and TRBJ2-1; 8 nucleotides line up with TRBD1. V trimming: 3 bases; J trimming: 8 bases; junction bases outside the gene matches: 3. The CDR3 has 12 amino acids. Germline V gene lookup returns CDR1 DFQATT and CDR2 SNEGSKA (reference sequence). The CDR3 reads CSARDRADEQFF. The DNA for the CDR3 is TGCAGTGCTAGGGACAGGGCGGATGAGCAGTTCTTC.

The gene calls are TRBV4-3 and TRBJ2-1; TRBD2 aligns across 7 bases. Looked up from germline, CDR1 is LGHNA and CDR2 is YSLEER. V was clipped by 0 bases and J by 6 bases; unmatched bases: 17. CDR3 length: 19 amino acids. The CDR3 region has the DNA TGCGCCAGCAGCCAAGATCGGGGCGGGGCGGGAGTTTACGGCAATGAGCAGTTCTTC. Its protein product is CASSQDRGGAGVYGNEQFF.